A selection of T cell receptor beta chains follows, all from one sample in a study of T cells after yellow fever vaccination. TCRdb passed the 5' RACE reads through MiXCR, listing each CDR3 protein once. This sample carries under 250,000 distinct CDR3 sequences, around 7% of them seen once, and the ten largest clones take approximately 0.84%. Material: CD4+ T cells sorted from PBMCs, obtained 15 days after the yellow fever booster vaccination. These receptors came from a man aged 30-40 years who received the YFV17D yellow fever vaccine. Each CDR3 is given with its conserved first and last residue. D genes are given only for firm matches. Size is stated for part of the rows, as once, few or many counts, or as a class when the clone is expanded.

CDR3aa	CDR3nt	d_gene	abundance	v_gene	j_gene
CSASTGGLDYGYTF	TGCAGTGCTAGCACAGGGGGCCTTGACTATGGCTACACCTTC	TRBD1	.	TRBV20-1	TRBJ1-2
CASSEGLAGVTGELFF	TGTGCCAGCAGTGAGGGACTAGCGGGAGTAACCGGGGAGCTGTTTTTT	TRBD2	.	TRBV6-1	TRBJ2-2
CASSLRASGSFGTDTQYF	TGTGCCAGCAGCTTAAGGGCGAGCGGGAGTTTTGGCACAGATACGCAGTATTTT	TRBD2	many	TRBV7-2	TRBJ2-3
CASRNEGANVLTF	TGTGCCAGCAGGAACGAGGGGGCCAACGTCCTGACTTTC	.	.	TRBV6-1	TRBJ2-6
CSARDPGGLAGASRETQYF	TGCAGTGCTAGAGATCCAGGCGGGTTAGCGGGAGCCAGTCGAGAGACCCAGTACTTC	TRBD2	.	TRBV20-1	TRBJ2-5
CSARRTGSSGELFF	TGCAGTGCTAGGCGGACGGGTTCATCCGGGGAGCTGTTTTTT	.	many	TRBV20-1	TRBJ2-2
CAISDPIGRTETRQNNEQFF	TGTGCCATCAGTGACCCAATAGGTAGGACCGAGACTAGACAGAACAATGAGCAGTTCTTC	.	few	TRBV10-3	TRBJ2-1
CASSTPTPAGTGNYNEQFF	TGTGCCAGCAGCACCCCCACGCCGGCGGGGACAGGGAACTACAATGAGCAGTTCTTC	TRBD1	many	TRBV7-6	TRBJ2-1
CAVRDRGSGANVLTF	TGTGCCGTCCGGGACAGGGGCTCTGGGGCCAACGTCCTGACTTTC	TRBD1	.	TRBV10-3	TRBJ2-6
CSVPLGQGVVNTEAFF	TGCAGTGTTCCCTTGGGACAGGGGGTCGTGAACACTGAAGCTTTCTTT	TRBD1	many	TRBV20-1	TRBJ1-1
CASSLGTSGHTGELFF	TGTGCCAGCAGCTTAGGGACTAGCGGACACACCGGGGAGCTGTTTTTT	TRBD2	many	TRBV7-9	TRBJ2-2
CASSFTENTEAFF	TGCGCCAGCAGCTTTACAGAGAACACTGAAGCTTTCTTT	.	.	TRBV5-1	TRBJ1-1
CASSQDRKNYGYTF	TGTGCCAGCAGCCAGGACCGCAAGAACTATGGCTACACCTTC	.	many	TRBV7-9	TRBJ1-2
CASSKEGTGHTGELFF	TGTGCCAGCAGCAAAGAGGGGACAGGACACACCGGGGAGCTGTTTTTT	.	many	TRBV21-1	TRBJ2-2
CASSLQTGSLYEQYF	TGTGCCAGCAGCTTACAGACAGGGTCCCTCTACGAGCAGTACTTC	TRBD1	.	TRBV7-3	TRBJ2-7
CASSSGTDFGEQFF	TGCGCCAGCAGCTCCGGGACTGATTTCGGTGAGCAGTTCTTC	.	few	TRBV5-1	TRBJ2-1
CAWSGGTSGSYEQYF	TGTGCCTGGAGTGGGGGGACTAGCGGCTCCTACGAGCAGTACTTC	TRBD2	few	TRBV30	TRBJ2-7
CASSHPPQVRTETEAFF	TGCGCCAGCAGCCACCCCCCTCAAGTAAGGACAGAGACTGAAGCTTTCTTT	.	few	TRBV4-1	TRBJ1-1
CASSYGEVSEQYF	TGTGCCAGCAGTTACGGGGAGGTGAGCGAGCAGTACTTC	.	few	TRBV6-5	TRBJ2-7
CASSLGTGVVAEAFF	TGTGCCAGCAGCCTAGGGACAGGGGTCGTGGCTGAAGCTTTCTTT	TRBD1	few	TRBV7-9	TRBJ1-1
CASSPQRNEQFF	TGTGCCAGCAGCCCCCAGCGGAATGAGCAGTTCTTC	.	many	TRBV7-2	TRBJ2-1
CASSLGRGSYEQYF	TGCGCCAGCAGCTTGGGACGGGGGTCCTACGAGCAGTACTTC	.	many	TRBV5-1	TRBJ2-7
CASGSFWGERSYEQYF	TGTGCCAGCGGATCCTTCTGGGGGGAGCGATCCTACGAGCAGTACTTC	.	many	TRBV28	TRBJ2-7
CASSPLTREQYF	TGTGCCAGCAGCCCGCTGACCCGCGAGCAGTACTTC	.	few	TRBV11-2	TRBJ2-7
CASSRQSSGNGNEQFF	TGCGCCAGCAGCCGCCAGAGTAGCGGAAATGGGAATGAGCAGTTCTTC	.	.	TRBV5-1	TRBJ2-1
CASSPSGVEETQYF	TGTGCCAGCAGCCCTTCGGGAGTGGAAGAGACCCAGTACTTC	.	few	TRBV28	TRBJ2-5
CASSSGLAGGLNNEQFF	TGCGCCAGCAGCTCTGGACTAGCGGGAGGTCTAAACAATGAGCAGTTCTTC	TRBD2	many	TRBV5-1	TRBJ2-1
CASSLDQGRAQYF	TGTGCCAGCAGCTTAGATCAGGGTAGAGCGCAGTATTTT	.	few	TRBV7-9	TRBJ2-3
CASSALETQYF	TGTGCCAGCAGCGCACTGGAAACCCAGTACTTC	.	many	TRBV7-2	TRBJ2-5
CASSLLRLQETQYF	TGTGCCAGCAGCTTGTTGCGGCTCCAAGAGACCCAGTACTTC	.	few	TRBV5-5	TRBJ2-5
CASSYLIATGELFF	TGTGCCAGCAGCTACCTGATAGCGACCGGGGAGCTGTTTTTT	.	many	TRBV12-3/TRBV12-4	TRBJ2-2
CSARTSGTGNEQFF	TGCAGTGCGAGGACTAGCGGGACAGGGAATGAGCAGTTCTTC	TRBD2	few	TRBV20-1	TRBJ2-1
CASSRMTGQGYEQYF	TGTGCCAGCTCCCGGATGACGGGACAGGGGTACGAGCAGTACTTC	TRBD1	.	TRBV18	TRBJ2-7
CASSIRDRSYEQYF	TGTGCCAGTAGTATTAGGGACAGGAGCTACGAGCAGTACTTC	TRBD1	few	TRBV19	TRBJ2-7
CSVIPGADTQYF	TGCAGCGTCATACCGGGAGCAGATACGCAGTATTTT	.	.	TRBV29-1	TRBJ2-3
CASSAQSATLPGGYNEQFF	TGTGCCAGCAGCGCCCAGAGCGCCACACTTCCAGGGGGCTACAATGAGCAGTTCTTC	TRBD1	many	TRBV11-2	TRBJ2-1
CASSLIGNPADIQYF	TGTGCCAGCAGCTTGATCGGAAACCCTGCGGACATTCAGTACTTC	.	.	TRBV5-6	TRBJ2-4
CASSQSGYGYTF	TGTGCCAGCAGCCAATCCGGCTATGGCTACACCTTC	.	.	TRBV14	TRBJ1-2
CATSRAGAWETQYF	TGTGCCACCAGCAGAGCGGGAGCCTGGGAGACCCAGTACTTC	.	few	TRBV15	TRBJ2-5
CASRGRSGWEFF	TGTGCCAGCAGGGGCCGATCTGGATGGGAGTTCTTC	.	.	TRBV28	TRBJ2-1
CASSLRGWGIVEQFF	TGTGCCAGCAGCTTGCGGGGCTGGGGGATCGTTGAGCAGTTCTTC	.	few	TRBV5-6	TRBJ2-1
CSANSAGNYGYTF	TGCAGTGCTAATTCCGCAGGGAACTATGGCTACACCTTC	.	few	TRBV20-1	TRBJ1-2